The source of this T cell receptor beta chain is a study of blood T cell repertoires in COVID-19. This CDR3 region has 14 residues. V was cut by 4 bases and J by 4 bases, with 11 bases left in between. Germline CDR1 reads SGHRS; CDR2 reads YFSETQ. Original data processing: Reference gene primer amplification gave nucleated cell count estimates. Measured with immunoSEQ multiplex PCR; TCRdb has only the in-frame clones, and not every one. V and J calls and clone size are copied from that table; D and trimming were computed from the DNA. Among 200,000 to 250,000 clones listed, 83% were seen once. The rearrangement links TRBV5-1 to TRBJ1-4, with D unresolved. This TCR derives from a woman in her thirties or forties who had been exposed to COVID-19. Sequencing was carried out using PBMCs or T cells enriched from blood (not recorded which). This CDR3 reads CASSLLSNNEKLFF. CDR3 bases: TGCGCCAGCAGCCTATTATCCAATAATGAAAAACTGTTTTTT.